This T cell receptor beta chain is from a study of vaccination and CD4 T cells after COVID-19. Study summary: Overlapping spike pools from SARS-CoV-2 and HCoV-NL63, HCoV-OC43 and HCoV-229E served as culture stimuli.

The Oncomine TCR Beta short-read assay sequenced DNA from cultured CD4+ T cells. Genomic DNA was drawn out of CD4+ T cells grown in culture. MiXCR, applied by TCRdb to the PCR reads, yields one record per CDR3 protein. The profile covers about 10,000 distinct CDR3 sequences, with 69% appearing a single time and over 9% taken by the ten largest. This clonotype was seen a single time. Its antigen is not known. Stated treatment: approximately 9-day PBMC culture with coronavirus spike peptide pools or control peptides (ViraFEST assay). After expanding antigen-specific T cells with peptide pools, ViraFEST sequenced their TCRs. Before Alpha, Beta and Delta appeared in the US, convalescents tested positive (March–late 2020). The receptor comes from a human donor who had recovered from COVID-19. What was sequenced was CD4+ T cells from blood, cultured in vitro.

The CDR3 DNA reads TGTGCCAGCAGTGAACAAATGGACACCCTATCTGGAAACACCATATATTTT. Its protein is CASSEQMDTLSGNTIYF. The V and J genes are TRBV6-1 and TRBJ1-3; the D gene is possibly TRBD1 (5 bases). The CDR3 sequence is 17 residues long. V was shortened by 2 bases and J by 1 base, with 15 bases between the two germline ends. CDR1 MNHNS and CDR2 SASEGT come from the germline V gene.